This T cell receptor beta chain was sequenced in a study of T-cell reconstitution after alpha-beta-depleted transplantation in children. Trimming cost V 2 bases and J 4 bases; bases outside gene matches: 7. Germline lookup yields CDR1 SGHRS and CDR2 YFSETQ. The CDR3 contains 15 residues. This clonotype was observed many times. Its antigen is unknown. General study findings and limits: Recipient T cells and thymic progenitors that survived were the source of the high TCRbeta diversity seen at day 60 in some patients. Once a year had passed after transplant, T-cell counts and diversity came mostly from newly produced T cells.

Unique molecular identifiers were incorporated when the TCRbeta library was constructed. TCRdb re-derived calls from the PCR reads in MiXCR, one entry per CDR3 protein. Of some 300,000 distinct CDR3 sequences listed, just over 7.5% are singletons. The TCR sequence derives from a female patient aged 2-9 years who had a stem cell transplant for Fanconi anemia, so the T cells may come from the graft donor. The sequencing here drew on peripheral blood, taken 360 days after TCRalphabeta/CD19-depleted stem cell transplant. The chain recombines TRBV5-1 with TRBJ1-2, with TRBD1 matching over 8 bases. The CDR3, as DNA: TGCGCCAGCAGCTTCGGACAGGGCCACAGCTATGGCTACACCTTC. It yields the protein CASSFGQGHSYGYTF.